A single sample is the source of the 9 T cell receptor beta chains below, sequenced in a study of CD8 T cells in Susac syndrome. Reverse transcription of about 0.45 to 1 ug RNA was performed with random hexamers. TCRdb reprocessed the immunoSEQ multiplex PCR reads with MiXCR, giving one entry per CDR3 protein. The table has over 150,000 distinct CDR3 sequences, approximately 94% seen once. Specimen: CD4+ T cells from PBMCs. Source of these receptors: a human donor with multiple sclerosis.

V and J are TRBV4-3 and TRBJ2-7, with TRBD2 matching 11 bases. The CDR3 loop spans 14 amino acids. Losses at the gene ends were 1 base for V and 8 bases for J; bases not matched to a gene: 4. Per the germline V gene, CDR1 is LGHNA and CDR2 is YSLEER. The CDR3 DNA reads TGCGCCAGCAGCCAAGTGGGACTAGCGGAACAGCAGTACTTC. This sequence encodes CASSQVGLAEQQYF.

This clonotype was counted once. The chain is built from TRBV5-1 and TRBJ1-2, with D perhaps TRBD1 (6 bases). V was cut by 4 bases and J by 2 bases, with 15 bases left in between. This CDR3 is built from 15 residues. The germline CDR1 and CDR2 sequences are SGHRS and YFSETQ. CDR3 nucleotide sequence: TGCGCCAGCAGCAACGGGGGGGCAGGGAACTATGGCTACACCTTC. Residues: CASSNGGAGNYGYTF.

The gene calls are TRBV7-8 and TRBJ1-5; D not certain. V dropped 2 bases and J dropped 9 bases, with 14 bases sitting between them. There are 14 residues in the CDR3. Germline values: CDR1 SGHVS, CDR2 FQNEAQ. CDR3 DNA sequence: TGTGCCAGCAGCTTATATCAAGCCGGACGGCCCCAGCATTTT. Encoded protein: CASSLYQAGRPQHF. Variable domain in full (rest from reference TRBV7-8 and TRBJ1-5): GAGVSQSPRYKVAKRGQDVALRCDPISGHVSLFWYQQALGQGPEFLTYFQNEAQLDKSGLPSDRFFAERPEGSVSTLKIQRTQQEDSAVYLCASSLYQAGRPQHFGDGTRLSIL.

The chain combines TRBV24-1 with TRBJ1-2; unclear D gene. The germline CDR1 and CDR2 sequences are KGHDR and SFDVKD. This CDR3 comprises 13 residues. The V gene lost 9 bases and the J gene lost 0 bases, with 10 bases spanning the gap. DNA for the CDR3: TGTGCCACCGGAGACGAAGCTAACTATGGCTACACCTTC. Translated: CATGDEANYGYTF.

V and J are TRBV20-1 and TRBJ1-6, with D unresolved. This CDR3 is built from 16 residues. V was pared by 1 base and J by 0 bases, with 10 bases between. CDR1 and CDR2 (germline): DFQATT, SNEGSKA (reference sequence). Here the CDR3 DNA reads TGCAGTGCTAGAGTTCTTACGGGCTCCTATAATTCACCCCTCCACTTT. As protein: CSARVLTGSYNSPLHF.

The gene calls are TRBV18 and TRBJ1-1; D might be TRBD1 (6 bases). The germline V and J ends were trimmed by 1 base and 1 base, with 10 bases remaining between them. CDR1 and CDR2 from the germline V gene are KGHSH and LQKENI. The CDR3 covers 15 residues. The CDR3 region is CASSPQPTGNTEAFF. In DNA, the CDR3 is TGTGCCAGCTCACCACAGCCGACAGGGAACACTGAAGCTTTCTTT.

The J gene is TRBJ1-5, the V gene TRBV2; D is undetermined. The CDR3 sequence is 14 residues long. From germline, CDR1 is SNHLY and CDR2 FYNNEI. The V end lost 1 base, the J end lost 0 bases, and 4 bases lay between the germline ends. CDR3 amino acids: CASSEGNSNQPQHF. The CDR3 region has the DNA TGTGCCAGCAGTGAAGGGAATAGCAATCAGCCCCAGCATTTT.

The CDR3 region has the DNA TGTGCCAGCAGCTACGGGACTAGCATGACCGGGGAGCTGTTTTTT. Protein: CASSYGTSMTGELFF. The chain employs TRBV6-6 and TRBJ2-2; TRBD2 agrees at 9 bases. The CDR3 is 15 residues long. Trimming removed 6 bases from V and 5 bases from J; junction bases left unmatched: 7. Germline CDR1 is MNHNY and CDR2 is SVGAGI (reference sequence).

J is TRBJ1-5 and V is TRBV21-1. TRBV21-1 is deemed a pseudogene. This CDR3 region has 11 residues. The CDR3 here is CASSKDQPQHF. CDR3 sequence (DNA): TGTGCCAGCAGCAAAGACCAGCCCCAGCATTTT.